Shown below are 23 T cell receptor beta chains from a single sample sequenced in a study of identifying expanded T cells in peripheral blood. TCRdb's copy holds only in-frame clones and misses some; the assay was immunoSEQ multiplex PCR. This table holds around 81,000 clones, roughly 85% found once. What was sequenced was blood. All receptors come from a person aged 18 to 70 in good health.

The V call is TRBV5-4, the J call TRBJ2-7; 7 bases line up with TRBD2. CDR1 and CDR2 (germline): SGHNT, YYREEE (reference sequence). The CDR3 totals 15 residues. Trimming took 5 bases from V and 0 from J; bases not matched to a gene: 8. The CDR3 loop is CASRVWGGNSYEQYF. Here the CDR3 DNA reads TGTGCCAGCAGGGTTTGGGGGGGGAACTCCTACGAGCAGTACTTC.

The genes are TRBV25-1 and TRBJ1-6; 9 bases fit TRBD1. Germline V gene lookup returns CDR1 MGHDK and CDR2 SYGVNS. The CDR3 length is 15 residues. J gave up 7 bases and V 6 bases, and 7 bases lay outside the gene matches. CDR3 DNA sequence: TGTGCCAGCAGATTGGGGGACAGGGTAAATTCACCCCTCCACTTT. Residues: CASRLGDRVNSPLHF.

The gene calls are TRBV29-1 and TRBJ2-3, with D possibly being TRBD2 (6 bases). The ends were cut back, 3 bases at V and 3 bases at J, with 7 bases in the middle. CDR1 is SQVTM, CDR2 ANQGSEA, per germline. The CDR3 is made up of 12 amino acids. The CDR3 here is CSVDRGTDTQYF. As DNA, the CDR3 is TGCAGCGTTGATCGGGGGACAGATACGCAGTATTTT.

The gene calls are TRBV29-1 and TRBJ2-1; D remains ambiguous. Germline V gene sequence: CDR1 SQVTM, CDR2 ANQGSEA. Trimming cost V 4 bases and J 0 bases, with 7 bases left between them. The length of the CDR3 is 13 residues. CDR3 sequence: CSVVISSYNEQFF. The CDR3 nucleotides read TGCAGCGTTGTAATCAGCTCCTACAATGAGCAGTTCTTC.

The chain is built from TRBV29-1 and TRBJ2-7, with 7 bases fitting TRBD1. The CDR3 length is 14 residues. The J segment lost 3 bases and the V segment lost 7 bases, leaving 12 bases of the junction unmatched. Germline V gene data show CDR1 as SQVTM and CDR2 as ANQGSEA. CDR3 nucleotides: TGCAGCGCAAGACTCCGGGACAGTGTCTACGAGCAGTACTTC. Amino acid sequence: CSARLRDSVYEQYF.

This clone has just a few counts. At one boundary the junction diverges from the germline segment, which might be a read error. The V and J genes are TRBV19 and TRBJ1-6; D remains unclear. Per germline, CDR1 LNHDA and CDR2 SQIVND (reference sequence). This CDR3 region has 14 residues. CDR3 amino acids: CASSLDGGSSPLHF. The DNA of the CDR3 is TGTGCCAGTAGTTTAGACGGAGGGAGTTCACCCCTCCACTTT.

The J gene is TRBJ1-5, the V gene TRBV2; TRBD1 is a possible D gene (5 bases). V was pared by 4 bases and J by 6 bases, with 16 bases between. Germline assignment: CDR1 SNHLY and CDR2 FYNNEI. This CDR3 is built from 15 residues. The CDR3 nucleotides are TGTGCCAGCAGTGGGGACGGGGTAGCGGGTCAGCCCCAGCATTTT. Translating it yields CASSGDGVAGQPQHF.

The chain joins TRBV6-1 to TRBJ1-1; D gene ambiguous. CDR1 MNHNS and CDR2 SASEGT come from the germline V gene. CDR3 size: 13 residues. V shed 7 bases and J shed 1 base, with 10 bases lying between them. Here the CDR3 reads CASIWATNTEAFF. In DNA, the CDR3 is TGTGCCAGCATCTGGGCAACGAACACTGAAGCTTTCTTT.

This chain joins TRBV6-5 and TRBJ2-7; no reliable D call. V lost 6 bases and J lost 0, with 9 bases in between. The CDR3 sequence is 13 residues long. Germline CDR1 MNHEY, CDR2 SVGAGI. The CDR3 DNA follows: TGTGCCAGCAGAGCTCGGAGCTCCTACGAGCAGTACTTC. As protein: CASRARSSYEQYF.

The rearrangement joins TRBV5-4 to TRBJ2-7, with 8 positions matching TRBD1. The CDR3 has 15 residues. V trimming: 1 base; J trimming: 5 bases; junction bases outside the gene matches: 8. The germline CDR1 and CDR2 sequences are SGHNT and YYREEE (reference sequence). CDR3 residues: CASSLRLGQVNEQYF. DNA of the CDR3: TGTGCCAGCAGCTTGCGTTTGGGACAGGTTAACGAGCAGTACTTC.

This clone was counted a single time. The CDR3 nucleotides are TGTGCCAGTGCCTCCGGGACAGGGGTACAGGAGACCCAGTACTTC. Translating gives CASASGTGVQETQYF. J is TRBJ2-5 and V is TRBV19; TRBD1 matches 10 bases. V lost 8 bases, J lost 5 bases, and 11 bases stayed unmatched. This CDR3 spans 15 amino acids. Germline lookup yields CDR1 LNHDA and CDR2 SQIVND (reference sequence).

This clone was seen just once. The rearrangement links TRBV4-3 to TRBJ2-1; no firm D call. CDR1 and CDR2 (germline): LGHNA, YSLEER. V dropped 0 bases and J dropped 0 bases, with 9 bases sitting between them. The CDR3 is 16 residues long. DNA of the CDR3: TGCGCCAGCAGCCAAGATAGGTCGGGCTCCTACAATGAGCAGTTCTTC. It codes for CASSQDRSGSYNEQFF.

The chain employs TRBV10-3 and TRBJ1-5, with D unresolved. This CDR3 spans 15 amino acids. Germline CDR1 reads ENHRY; CDR2 reads SYGVKD. Deletions cut 2 bases from V and 8 bases from J, with 16 bases between. The CDR3 bases are TGTGCCATCAGTGAGGGGGAGATTCCTTTAGAGCCCCAGCATTTT. This encodes CAISEGEIPLEPQHF.

This clone is categorized as medium-sized. CDR3 sequence (DNA): TGCGCCAGCAGCCAAGATGAGAACAGGGTAAACGAGCAGTACTTC. Translation gives CASSQDENRVNEQYF. V is TRBV4-1 and J is TRBJ2-7, with TRBD1 as a possible D gene (6 bases). CDR3 length: 15 amino acids. Per the germline V gene, CDR1 is MGHRA and CDR2 is YSYEKL. The V gene lost 0 bases and the J gene lost 5 bases, with 14 bases spanning the gap.

As regards this clone: The same CDR3 is also encoded by other DNA sequences in this sample. This chain links TRBV7-2 with TRBJ2-3; D gene ambiguous. The CDR3 has 14 amino acids. The V gene lost 1 base and the J gene lost 0 bases, with 5 bases spanning the gap. The germline V gene has CDR1 SGHTA and CDR2 FQGNSA. Here the CDR3 reads CASSLGASTDTQYF. CDR3 nucleotide sequence: TGTGCCAGCAGCTTAGGAGCTAGCACAGATACGCAGTATTTT. Full variable domain (outside the CDR3, taken from reference TRBV7-2 and TRBJ2-3): GAGVSQSPSNKVTEKGKDVELRCDPISGHTALYWYRQSLGQGLEFLIYFQGNSAPDKSGLPSDRFSAERTGGSVSTLTIQRTQQEDSAVYLCASSLGASTDTQYFGPGTRLTVL.

The V gene is TRBV4-3, the J gene TRBJ1-2; D is ambiguous. This CDR3 has 14 amino acids. Trimming removed 1 base at V and 8 bases at J, with 14 bases between. In germline, CDR1 is LGHNA, CDR2 YSLEER. CDR3 sequence reads: CASSQVEGIRGYTF. The CDR3 DNA sequence: TGCGCCAGCAGCCAAGTGGAAGGGATCCGCGGCTACACCTTC.

CDR3 bases: TGTGCCAGCAGTGAAGTAGGGGTAGGGGAGCTGTTTTTT. It yields the protein CASSEVGVGELFF. The J gene is TRBJ2-2, the V gene TRBV6-1, with a tentative D call TRBD1 (5 bases). The CDR3 contains 13 residues. V was cut by 1 base and J by 8 bases, with 8 bases left in between. Germline CDR1 and CDR2: MNHNS and SASEGT.

The rearrangement uses TRBV5-1 and TRBJ2-6, with D hard to call. Germline V gene lookup returns CDR1 SGHRS and CDR2 YFSETQ. V was clipped by 0 bases and J by 2 bases, with 6 bases between them. The length of the CDR3 is 15 residues. The CDR3 reads CASSLDPAGANVLTF. The CDR3, as DNA: TGCGCCAGCAGCTTGGATCCGGCTGGGGCCAACGTCCTGACTTTC. The entire variable domain, with the rest obtained from reference TRBV5-1 and TRBJ2-6, is as follows: KAGVTQTPRYLIKTRGQQVTLSCSPISGHRSVSWYQQTPGQGLQFLFEYFSETQRNKGNFPGRFSGRQFSNSRSEMNVSTLELGDSALYLCASSLDPAGANVLTFGAGSRLTVL.

The CDR3 region is CSVEDPAGYGYTF. CDR3 coding DNA: TGCAGCGTTGAAGATCCCGCGGGCTATGGCTACACCTTC. The chain employs TRBV29-1 and TRBJ1-2; D not certain. This CDR3 region has 13 residues. V dropped 0 bases and J dropped 4 bases, with 9 bases sitting between them. Germline CDR1 SQVTM, CDR2 ANQGSEA.

The chain employs TRBV4-1 and TRBJ1-5; D unresolved. Per germline, CDR1 MGHRA and CDR2 YSYEKL. The ends were cut back, 0 bases at V and 2 bases at J, with 17 bases in the middle. The CDR3 has 18 residues. The DNA for the CDR3 is TGCGCCAGCAGCCAAGAGAGAAGTAAGGCGATCGGCAATCAGCCCCAGCATTTT. Encoded protein: CASSQERSKAIGNQPQHF.

The rearrangement joins TRBV5-6 to TRBJ2-5; weak D call: TRBD1 (6 bases). The V end lost 7 bases, the J end lost 3 bases, and 13 bases lay between the germline ends. This CDR3 region has 13 residues. Germline loops: CDR1 SGHDT, CDR2 YYEEEE. DNA for the CDR3: TGTGCCAGCGGATCCGGGACAAAAGAGACCCAGTACTTC. Translated, it gives CASGSGTKETQYF.

The chain links TRBV7-9 to TRBJ2-4; 7 bases line up with TRBD2. The CDR3 length is 13 residues. From germline, CDR1 is SEHNR and CDR2 FQNEAQ (reference sequence). V was clipped by 4 bases and J by 6 bases; unmatched bases: 3. CDR3 sequence (DNA): TGTGCCAGCAGCTCCCGGGGGGTAAACATTCAGTACTTC. Its protein is CASSSRGVNIQYF.

As regards this clone: Within the sample, other DNA sequences also encode this same CDR3. The chain couples TRBV6-1 to TRBJ2-3; TRBD1 matches at 7 bases. The CDR3 loop spans 13 amino acids. Trimming took 4 bases from V and 4 from J; bases not matched to a gene: 2. Germline lookup yields CDR1 MNHNS and CDR2 SASEGT. The CDR3 DNA is TGTGCCAGCAGTGGCCAGGGGGCAGATACGCAGTATTTT. Translating gives CASSGQGADTQYF.